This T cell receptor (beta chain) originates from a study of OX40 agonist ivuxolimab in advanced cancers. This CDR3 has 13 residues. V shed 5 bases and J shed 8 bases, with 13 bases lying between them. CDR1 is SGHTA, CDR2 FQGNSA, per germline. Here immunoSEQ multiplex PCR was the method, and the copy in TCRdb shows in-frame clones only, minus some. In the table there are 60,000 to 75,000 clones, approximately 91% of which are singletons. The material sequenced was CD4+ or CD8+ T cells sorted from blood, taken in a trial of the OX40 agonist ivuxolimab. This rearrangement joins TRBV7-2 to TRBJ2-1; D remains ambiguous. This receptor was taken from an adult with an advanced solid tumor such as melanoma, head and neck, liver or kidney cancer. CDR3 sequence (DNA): TGTGCCAGCAGCCCGCCCCCATTTGATGAGCAGTTCTTC. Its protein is CASSPPPFDEQFF.